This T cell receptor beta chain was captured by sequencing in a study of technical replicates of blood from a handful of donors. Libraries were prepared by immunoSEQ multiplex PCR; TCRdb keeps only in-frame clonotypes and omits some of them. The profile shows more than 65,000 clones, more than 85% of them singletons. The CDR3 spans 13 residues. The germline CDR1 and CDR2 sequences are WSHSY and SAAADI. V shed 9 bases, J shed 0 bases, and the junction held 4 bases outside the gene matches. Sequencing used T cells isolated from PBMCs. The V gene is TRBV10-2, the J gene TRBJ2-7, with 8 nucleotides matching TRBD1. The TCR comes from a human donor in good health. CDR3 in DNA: TGCGCCAGACGACAGGGGAGCTCCTACGAGCAGTACTTC. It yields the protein CARRQGSSYEQYF.